Shown below are 16 T cell receptor beta chains from a single sample sequenced in a study of response to subunit inactivated influenza vaccine. MiXCR was run by TCRdb on the RT-PCR reads, yielding one entry per CDR3 protein. The sample holds about 500,000 distinct CDR3 sequences, 16% seen once. The sequencing used CD4+ T cells sorted from PBMCs, collected around 25 months after vaccination. The origin of the receptors is a man between 50 and 70 years old who received an inactivated influenza vaccine.

The V gene is TRBV30, the J gene TRBJ1-6; D is ambiguous. The V end was cut by 5 bases, the J end by 9 bases, with 23 bases between. The V gene's germline CDR1 is GTSNPN and CDR2 SVGIG (reference sequence). The CDR3 is made up of 16 amino acids. CDR3 in amino acids: CAWDSSRVRPRSPLHF. The CDR3 region has the DNA TGTGCCTGGGACTCATCACGGGTACGGCCGCGTTCACCCCTCCACTTT.

V gene TRBV7-2 combines with J gene TRBJ2-7, with TRBD2 identical over 8 bases. The length of the CDR3 is 16 residues. The germline V gene encodes CDR1 SGHTA and CDR2 FQGNSA. The V and J ends lost 3 bases and 2 bases, in that order; junction bases with no gene match: 9. The DNA of the CDR3 is TGTGCCAGCAGCTTGGATACTAGCGGACTAACCTACGAGCAGTACTTC. This codes for CASSLDTSGLTYEQYF.

This sequence joins TRBV19 and TRBJ2-7; 7 bases map to TRBD2. With V trimmed by 3 bases and J by 5 bases, 7 bases remained unmatched. The CDR3 loop spans 14 amino acids. Germline lookup yields CDR1 LNHDA and CDR2 SQIVND (reference sequence). CDR3 in amino acids: CASSIGLVSHEQYF. The CDR3 nucleotides are TGTGCCAGTAGTATTGGACTAGTATCCCACGAGCAGTACTTC.

This clonotype was seen ten or more times. The chain has TRBV11-2 and TRBJ1-1, with D unclear. V dropped 8 bases and J dropped 0 bases, with 10 bases sitting between them. CDR1 SGHAT and CDR2 FQNNGV come from the germline V gene. The CDR3 extends over 13 amino acids. Written as DNA, the CDR3 is TGTGCCAGCTCTAAGGGCATGAACACTGAAGCTTTCTTT. Encoded protein: CASSKGMNTEAFF.

The chain carries TRBV18 and TRBJ1-1; the D is unclear. Trimming stripped 1 base from V and 0 bases from J, with 12 bases between. The V gene's germline CDR1 is KGHSH and CDR2 LQKENI. The CDR3 is made up of 16 amino acids. The CDR3 loop reads CASSPLTTDLNTEAFF. The CDR3 bases are TGTGCCAGCTCACCACTAACCACGGACCTGAACACTGAAGCTTTCTTT.

This clonotype has a handful of counts. The chain joins TRBV12-3 or TRBV12-4 to TRBJ2-2; D remains ambiguous. This CDR3 has 13 residues. The V gene lost 8 bases and the J gene lost 6 bases, with 13 bases spanning the gap. CDR3 residues: CASRVLVSGELFF. The CDR3 DNA sequence: TGTGCCAGCCGGGTATTAGTTTCCGGGGAGCTGTTTTTT.

The chain recombines TRBV18 with TRBJ2-3; D is possibly TRBD1 (6 bases). CDR3 length: 19 residues. V lost 3 bases to trimming and J lost 3 bases, with 25 bases between them. CDR1 KGHSH and CDR2 LQKENI come from the germline V gene. The CDR3 nucleotides are TGTGCCAGCTCACCGCCGGGCTTATGGGGGCCTAGGGTTACAGATACGCAGTATTTT. This translates into CASSPPGLWGPRVTDTQYF.

This clonotype occurred a few times. V is TRBV5-6 and J is TRBJ2-7; a possible D gene is TRBD2 (5 bases). Germline CDR1 SGHDT, CDR2 YYEEEE. CDR3 length equals 13 residues. The V gene lost 4 bases and the J gene lost 3 bases, with 11 bases spanning the gap. CDR3 protein: CASSTSRLYEQYF. CDR3 in DNA: TGTGCCAGCAGCACTAGTAGGCTCTACGAGCAGTACTTC.

The rearrangement joins TRBV21-1 to TRBJ2-1; the table's D gene call, TRBD2, was not cross checked with the DNA. TRBV21-1 is noted as a pseudogene. The CDR3 loop spans 16 amino acids. CDR3 in amino acids: CAPLPPSGHPYNEQFF. In DNA, the CDR3 is TGTGCCCCCCTACCCCCTAGCGGGCATCCCTACAATGAGCAGTTCTTC.

The genes are TRBV20-1 and TRBJ2-2, with 10 nucleotides matching TRBD1. Germline-derived CDR1 and CDR2 are DFQATT and SNEGSKA (reference sequence). V shed 5 bases, J shed 5 bases, and the junction held 5 bases outside the gene matches. The CDR3 sequence is 14 residues long. The CDR3 DNA reads as TGCAGTGCTCGCCGACAGGGGGCGACCGGGGAGCTGTTTTTT. Translated: CSARRQGATGELFF.

This clonotype was observed a few times. The chain uses TRBV10-3 and TRBJ2-7; maybe TRBD2 (6 bases). The CDR3 consists of 16 residues. CDR1 is ENHRY and CDR2 is SYGVKD in the germline V gene. V was trimmed by 2 bases and J by 3 bases, leaving 17 bases between them. The CDR3 sequence is CAISEGGFYSLYEQYF. The CDR3 bases are TGTGCCATCAGTGAGGGGGGGTTTTATAGTCTCTACGAGCAGTACTTC.

The chain combines TRBV20-1 with TRBJ2-3; D unclear. Looked up from germline, CDR1 is DFQATT and CDR2 is SNEGSKA (reference sequence). The CDR3 has 13 amino acids. The V gene lost 5 bases and the J gene lost 0 bases, with 9 bases spanning the gap. CDR3 sequence (DNA): TGCAGTGCTTTGACACTTAGCACAGATACGCAGTATTTT. Translation: CSALTLSTDTQYF.

The chain combines TRBV11-2 with TRBJ2-3; TRBD2 is a possible D gene (5 bases). This CDR3 contains 13 residues. Looked up from germline, CDR1 is SGHAT and CDR2 is FQNNGV. Trimming took 0 bases from V and 10 from J, leaving 11 bases between them. The CDR3 reads CASSLDLATAQYF. The CDR3 coding sequence is TGTGCCAGCAGCTTAGATCTAGCCACGGCGCAGTATTTT.

This clonotype has just a few counts. The gene calls are TRBV20-1 and TRBJ1-5, with a weak D call TRBD1 (6 bases). Germline CDR1 is DFQATT and CDR2 is SNEGSKA (reference sequence). Trimming removed 5 bases from V and 7 bases from J, with 15 bases in between. This CDR3 comprises 13 residues. CDR3 nucleotides: TGCAGTGCTTCTGACAGGTCCGGGCAGCCCCAGCATTTT. Its protein is CSASDRSGQPQHF.

This clonotype was seen a handful of times. The J gene is TRBJ2-7, the V gene TRBV4-3, with 10 bases that match TRBD2. The germline V gene has CDR1 LGHNA and CDR2 YSLEER. J gave up 1 base and V 4 bases, and 10 bases lay outside the gene matches. This CDR3 is 17 amino acids long. The CDR3 loop is CASSPTILAGPSYEQYF. The CDR3 nucleotides are TGCGCCAGCAGCCCAACCATACTAGCGGGGCCTTCCTACGAGCAGTACTTC.

The J gene is TRBJ2-1, the V gene TRBV20-1; TRBD2 aligns across 9 bases. The CDR3 sequence is 15 residues long. CDR1 is DFQATT, CDR2 SNEGSKA, per germline (reference sequence). V gave up 0 bases and J gave up 7 bases; unmatched junction bases: 7. DNA for the CDR3: TGCAGTGCTAGAGACCGCGGGACTAGCTTAAATGAGCAGTTCTTC. Residues: CSARDRGTSLNEQFF.